Below, 5 T cell receptor beta chains from the same sample are listed, as sequenced in a study of T cell repertoires in cytomegalovirus infection. TCRdb redid the calling of the reads with MiXCR, one entry per CDR3 protein. The top ten hold roughly 15% of the sample, which has 350,000 to 500,000 distinct CDR3 sequences, roughly 30% seen once. The sequenced sample consisted of PBMCs. The receptors shown here come from a human donor in good health (CMV status not recorded). Some clones in this sample may be carry-over from other donors' samples.

Comments on this clonotype: Being one base from a much bigger clone, this may be a read error. The CDR3 carries no conserved terminal phenylalanine or tryptophan, so it likely arises from a read error. V usage is TRBV7-9 and J usage is TRBJ1-5; D is possibly TRBD1 (5 bases). This CDR3 region has 21 residues. Germline CDR1 reads SEHNR; CDR2 reads FQNEAQ (reference sequence). V dropped 0 bases and J dropped 4 bases, with 28 bases sitting between them. The CDR3: CASSLATGQVDFVGFNQPQHL. The CDR3 region has the DNA TGTGCCAGCAGCTTAGCGACGGGGCAGGTTGATTTTGTGGGTTTTAATCAGCCCCAGCATTTG.

The CDR3 region has the DNA TGTGCCAGCACACAGGCTCGGGGGACGGGGGAGCAGTACTTC. It specifies CASTQARGTGEQYF. The V and J genes are TRBV18 and TRBJ2-7, with D tentatively TRBD2 (6 bases). This CDR3 is built from 14 residues. The V gene lost 8 bases and the J gene lost 7 bases, with 21 bases spanning the gap. Germline CDR1 reads KGHSH; CDR2 reads LQKENI.

This chain links TRBV4-3 with TRBJ2-5; a possible D gene is TRBD2 (5 bases). V was pared by 0 bases and J by 5 bases, with 16 bases between. Germline CDR1 reads LGHNA; CDR2 reads YSLEER. The CDR3 totals 16 residues. Here the CDR3 DNA reads TGCGCCAGCAGCCAAGACCCGACTATCCCGGTGGAGACCCAGTACTTC. As protein: CASSQDPTIPVETQYF.

This sequence joins TRBV19 and TRBJ2-1; D tentatively fits TRBD1 or TRBD2 (5 bases each). CDR1 is LNHDA, CDR2 SQIVND, per germline (reference sequence). Trimming took 1 base from V and 8 from J, leaving 6 bases between them. The CDR3 consists of 12 residues. The DNA of the CDR3 is TGTGCCAGTAGTATAGCGGGGCATGAGCAGTTCTTC. This encodes CASSIAGHEQFF.

This clonotype appeared a few times. The V call is TRBV27, the J call TRBJ1-6; D may be TRBD1 (6 bases). The CDR3 has 18 amino acids. V lost 6 bases, J lost 9 bases, and 27 bases lay in between. Germline lookup yields CDR1 MNHEY and CDR2 SMNVEV (reference sequence). The DNA for the CDR3 is TGTGCCAGCAGCCGTACCCCCTCCGGGGGCAAAGTAGGTTCACCCCTCCACTTT. This translates into CASSRTPSGGKVGSPLHF.